Listed below are T cell receptor beta chains from one sample, sequenced in a study of blood T cell repertoires in COVID-19. TCRdb keeps only in-frame clones here, not all; method: immunoSEQ multiplex PCR. Here the sample spans about 100,000 clones, about 83% being singletons. The sample was peripheral blood. These TCRs come from a woman aged 70-85 years with acute or convalescent COVID-19. CDR3s include the opening cysteine and the closing phenylalanine or tryptophan.

v_gene: TRBV11-2; j_gene: TRBJ2-3; len: 16; CDR3aa: CASSSWLAEVSDTQYF
v_gene: TRBV6-1; j_gene: TRBJ1-1; len: 17; CDR3aa: CASSELTSPGKDTEAFF
v_gene: TRBV3-1/TRBV3-2; j_gene: TRBJ2-1; len: 12; CDR3aa: CASSQGGNEQFF
v_gene: TRBV2; j_gene: TRBJ2-1; len: 13; CDR3aa: CASSLRQGDEQFF
v_gene: TRBV27; j_gene: TRBJ2-7; len: 15; CDR3aa: CASSPPGQGIDEQYF
v_gene: TRBV2; j_gene: TRBJ1-5; len: 13; CDR3aa: CASSEQPGQPQHF
v_gene: TRBV18; j_gene: TRBJ1-3; len: 15; CDR3aa: CASSPPGATGNTIYF
v_gene: TRBV11-2; j_gene: TRBJ2-2; len: 16; CDR3aa: CASSVGLAGRTGELFF
v_gene: TRBV11-2; j_gene: TRBJ1-1; len: 16; CDR3aa: CASSRGQGVFNTEAFF
v_gene: TRBV18; j_gene: TRBJ2-1; len: 16; CDR3aa: CASSPPNRLAINEQFF
v_gene: TRBV11-2; j_gene: TRBJ2-3; len: 15; CDR3aa: CASRGTSGAADTQYF
v_gene: TRBV25-1; j_gene: TRBJ2-7; len: 13; CDR3aa: CASSNREIYEQYF
v_gene: TRBV10-3; j_gene: TRBJ1-1; len: 12; CDR3aa: CAMASRNTEAFF
v_gene: TRBV4-2; j_gene: TRBJ2-3; len: 16; CDR3aa: CASSQERDRGRDTQYF
v_gene: TRBV28; j_gene: TRBJ2-7; len: 11; CDR3aa: CASSFRTSLYF
v_gene: TRBV6-1; j_gene: TRBJ2-1; len: 16; CDR3aa: CASSEIAGGVRNEQFF
v_gene: TRBV18; j_gene: TRBJ1-1; len: 20; CDR3aa: CASSPRLPQGQGSLRTEAFF
v_gene: TRBV9; j_gene: TRBJ2-1; len: 16; CDR3aa: CASSVVSSGGAREQFF
v_gene: TRBV6-6; j_gene: TRBJ1-6; len: 16; CDR3aa: CASSRPLGQGASPLHF
v_gene: TRBV5-1; j_gene: TRBJ1-1; len: 13; CDR3aa: CASSELSITEAFF
v_gene: TRBV7-2; j_gene: TRBJ1-6; len: 16; CDR3aa: CASSFDRLSYNSPLHF
v_gene: TRBV9; j_gene: TRBJ2-6; len: 16; CDR3aa: CASSVYTGSGANVLTF
v_gene: TRBV3-1/TRBV3-2; j_gene: TRBJ2-3; len: 19; CDR3aa: CASSQDLGLGEGGKDTQYF
v_gene: TRBV20-1; j_gene: TRBJ1-6; len: 10; CDR3aa: CSVGPAPLHF
v_gene: TRBV6-2/TRBV6-3; j_gene: TRBJ1-5; len: 16; CDR3aa: CASSNTILYSNQPQHF
v_gene: TRBV27; j_gene: TRBJ2-1; len: 11; CDR3aa: CASSLGHEQFF
v_gene: TRBV7-9; j_gene: TRBJ1-5; len: 14; CDR3aa: CASSDRDSNQPQHF
v_gene: TRBV11-2; j_gene: TRBJ1-3; len: 15; CDR3aa: CASSLNQASGNTIYF
v_gene: TRBV5-1; j_gene: TRBJ2-5; len: 11; CDR3aa: CASSGRETQYF
v_gene: TRBV10-3; j_gene: TRBJ2-3; len: 18; CDR3aa: CAISEYKQGASSTDTQYF
v_gene: TRBV18; j_gene: TRBJ1-2; len: 15; CDR3aa: CASSPSKGNIGGYTF
v_gene: TRBV6-4; j_gene: TRBJ1-1; len: 13; CDR3aa: CASSDEANTEAFF
v_gene: TRBV28; j_gene: TRBJ1-2; len: 14; CDR3aa: CASSLRRAPYGYTF
v_gene: TRBV20-1; j_gene: TRBJ1-3; len: 11; CDR3aa: CSGSLGNTIYF
v_gene: TRBV27; j_gene: TRBJ2-7; len: 17; CDR3aa: CASSLRTSGRAWAEQYF
v_gene: TRBV30; j_gene: TRBJ2-2; len: 16; CDR3aa: CAWSPEDLREVGELFF
v_gene: TRBV19; j_gene: TRBJ2-3; len: 16; CDR3aa: CASSKTTSGVTDTQYF
v_gene: TRBV9; j_gene: TRBJ2-7; len: 14; CDR3aa: CASSVDERGYEQYF
v_gene: TRBV24-1; j_gene: TRBJ2-1; len: 12; CDR3aa: CATSDFPGKQFF
v_gene: TRBV28; j_gene: TRBJ1-6; len: 14; CDR3aa: CASSLGTYNSPLHF